These T cell receptor beta chains were read from a single sample in a study of T cell repertoires in cytomegalovirus infection. TCRdb passed the reads through MiXCR, listing each CDR3 protein once. Among fewer than 550,000 distinct CDR3 sequences listed, 15% to 20% were seen once. Specimen: CD8+ T cells from PBMCs. Receptors were obtained from a human donor in good health (CMV status not recorded). Some clones in this sample may be carry-over from other donors' samples. Each CDR3 is given with its conserved first and last residue. A D gene is named only where the DNA matches it firmly. Not every row has a clone size; where given, it reads once, few, many or a size class.

>TRBJ1-5|-|TRBV19|-|16
CASTILRDGFNQPQHF
TGTGCCAGTACCATACTCCGGGACGGATTCAATCAGCCCCAGCATTTT
>TRBJ1-2|TRBD1|TRBV20-1|-|17
CSATIRDRGRGDYGYTF
TGCAGTGCTACCATAAGGGACAGGGGGCGAGGAGACTATGGCTACACCTTC
>TRBJ2-1|TRBD1|TRBV5-1|many|15
CASSLGTGEYNEQFF
TGCGCCAGCAGCTTGGGGACAGGGGAATACAATGAGCAGTTCTTC
>TRBJ1-5|-|TRBV27|few|15
CASSLKGGDNQPQHF
TGTGCCAGCAGTTTAAAGGGGGGGGACAATCAGCCCCAGCATTTT
>TRBJ1-1|TRBD1|TRBV3-1|-|15
CASSQGTGDYTEAFF
TGTGCCAGCAGCCAAGGGACAGGGGACTACACTGAAGCTTTCTTT
>TRBJ1-1|-|TRBV4-1|few|15
CASSQDPGQNTEAFF
TGCGCCAGCAGCCAAGACCCAGGGCAGAACACTGAAGCTTTCTTT
>TRBJ2-7|-|TRBV27|many|14
CASSSTTFQGEQYF
TGTGCCAGCAGTTCCACAACCTTTCAAGGCGAGCAGTACTTC
>TRBJ1-1|-|TRBV9|many|13
CASSVTGNTEAFF
TGTGCCAGCAGCGTGACAGGGAACACTGAAGCTTTCTTT
>TRBJ2-5|TRBD2|TRBV6-5|-|14
CASTSGTSGWNQYF
TGTGCCAGCACTTCCGGGACTAGCGGCTGGAACCAGTACTTC
>TRBJ2-7|-|TRBV4-1|few|14
CASSQEEGGYEQYF
TGCGCCAGCAGCCAAGAAGAAGGGGGGTACGAGCAGTACTTC
>TRBJ1-4|-|TRBV25-1|many|13
CASREVGDEKLFF
TGTGCCAGCAGGGAGGTAGGGGATGAAAAACTGTTTTTT
>TRBJ2-3|TRBD2|TRBV7-9|many|16
CASSLGLAGATDTQYF
TGTGCCAGCAGCCTGGGACTAGCGGGAGCAACAGATACGCAGTATTTT
>TRBJ2-1|-|TRBV2|-|10
CASTANEQFF
TGTGCCAGCACGGCCAATGAGCAGTTCTTC
>TRBJ2-3|TRBD1|TRBV7-9|many|15
CASSSGTGITDTQYF
TGTGCCAGCAGCTCAGGGACAGGGATCACAGATACGCAGTATTTT
>TRBJ2-7|-|TRBV14|many|13
CASSGGESYEQYF
TGTGCCAGCAGCGGCGGGGAATCCTACGAGCAGTACTTC
>TRBJ2-1|TRBD2|TRBV6-5|many|19
CASSYSTSGLAVTRDEQFF
TGTGCCAGCAGTTACTCCACATCTGGACTAGCGGTCACCAGGGATGAGCAGTTCTTC
>TRBJ1-1|-|TRBV7-9|-|13
CASSLDGTPEAFF
TGTGCCAGCAGCTTAGATGGGACACCTGAAGCTTTCTTT
>TRBJ1-2|-|TRBV19|few|13
CASSGDRSYGYTF
TGTGCCAGTAGTGGAGACCGATCCTATGGCTACACCTTC
>TRBJ2-7|TRBD2|TRBV28|many|15
CASSPTSGRANEQYF
TGTGCCAGCAGTCCGACTAGCGGGAGGGCCAACGAGCAGTACTTC
>TRBJ1-5|-|TRBV28|-|14
CASSLSLDDQPQHF
TGTGCCAGCAGCCTGAGCCTCGACGATCAGCCCCAGCATTTT
>TRBJ1-1|-|TRBV20-1|few|12
CSAIRGRSEAFF
TGCAGTGCTATCCGCGGGAGATCTGAAGCTTTCTTT
>TRBJ2-1|TRBD2|TRBV27|-|15
CASAGHNAGGYEQFF
TGTGCCAGCGCCGGTCATAACGCGGGAGGCTATGAGCAGTTCTTC
>TRBJ1-1|-|TRBV7-8|many|13
CASSSGFGTEAFF
TGTGCCAGCAGCTCAGGGTTTGGGACTGAAGCTTTCTTT
>TRBJ1-4|TRBD1|TRBV7-9|few|15
CASSSRQGNNEKLFF
TGTGCCAGCAGCTCCCGACAGGGCAATAATGAAAAACTGTTTTTT
>TRBJ2-7|TRBD2|TRBV7-9|many|16
CASSRTRTSSAYEQYF
TGTGCCAGCAGCCGAACTAGGACTAGCAGCGCCTACGAGCAGTACTTC
>TRBJ1-5|-|TRBV27|many|14
CASSDRGYNQPQHF
TGTGCCAGCAGTGACCGGGGCTACAATCAGCCCCAGCATTTT
>TRBJ2-1|-|TRBV11-2|many|16
CASSLVSAGSYNEQFF
TGTGCCAGCAGCTTAGTCTCGGCAGGGTCCTACAATGAGCAGTTCTTC
>TRBJ1-4|-|TRBV7-9|many|14
CASSLGQLNEKLFF
TGTGCCAGCAGCTTAGGACAGCTTAATGAAAAACTGTTTTTT
>TRBJ2-7|-|TRBV3-1|few|15
CASSQALGATYEQYF
TGTGCCAGCAGCCAAGCCCTGGGCGCTACCTACGAGCAGTACTTC
>TRBJ1-1|-|TRBV4-1|many|15
CASSQVEQGATEAFF
TGCGCCAGCAGCCAAGTTGAACAGGGTGCCACTGAAGCTTTCTTT
>TRBJ1-2|-|TRBV27|few|15
CASSFSRNGAYGYTF
TGTGCCAGCAGTTTTTCCCGTAATGGAGCCTATGGCTACACCTTC
>TRBJ2-1|-|TRBV6-5|-|16
CASSSRDPFFNNEQFF
TGTGCCAGCAGTTCACGTGACCCCTTCTTTAACAATGAGCAGTTCTTC
>TRBJ2-5|-|TRBV11-2|many|15
CASSLVSLVGETQYF
TGTGCCAGCAGCTTAGTTAGCCTAGTGGGAGAGACCCAGTACTTC
>TRBJ2-3|-|TRBV19|few|17
CASSPRGEGLYGDTQYF
TGTGCCAGTAGCCCTAGAGGAGAGGGCCTCTATGGAGATACGCAGTATTTT
>TRBJ1-6|TRBD1|TRBV15|many|15
CATSRARQGNSPLHF
TGTGCCACCAGCAGAGCGAGACAGGGGAATTCACCCCTCCACTTT
>TRBJ2-1|-|TRBV7-8|many|11
CASSLMSEQFF
TGTGCCAGCAGCTTAATGTCGGAGCAGTTCTTC
>TRBJ2-7|-|TRBV28|few|17
CASTSSTPDLSSYEQYF
TGTGCCAGCACCTCATCGACCCCCGACTTAAGCTCCTACGAGCAGTACTTC
>TRBJ2-7|-|TRBV7-2|-|13
CASSWDTPDEQYF
TGTGCCAGCAGCTGGGACACCCCTGACGAGCAGTACTTC
>TRBJ2-7|-|TRBV28|-|13
CASSLFRFDEQYF
TGTGCCAGCAGTTTATTTCGATTTGACGAGCAGTACTTC
>TRBJ2-7|-|TRBV7-9|many|12
CASDGGSYEQYF
TGTGCCAGCGATGGGGGCTCCTACGAGCAGTACTTC
>TRBJ2-1|-|TRBV14|few|12
CASSHRVYEQFF
TGTGCCAGCAGCCACAGGGTATATGAGCAGTTCTTC
>TRBJ2-1|-|TRBV20-1|-|15
CSAREGHSSYNEQFF
TGCAGTGCTAGAGAGGGACACAGCTCCTACAATGAGCAGTTCTTC
>TRBJ2-7|-|TRBV7-9|many|20
CASSLDEPSSGGPSVYEQYF
TGTGCCAGCAGCTTAGATGAACCCTCATCCGGGGGGCCCTCCGTCTACGAGCAGTACTTC
>TRBJ1-2|-|TRBV28|many|14
CASIRGLRDYGYTF
TGTGCCAGCATTCGGGGTTTGAGGGACTATGGCTACACCTTC
>TRBJ1-1|-|TRBV19|few|12
CASKGMNTEAFF
TGTGCCAGTAAAGGCATGAACACTGAAGCTTTCTTT
>TRBJ2-7|-|TRBV20-1|few|13
CSANPGFSYEQYF
TGCAGTGCTAACCCCGGCTTCTCCTACGAGCAGTACTTC
>TRBJ1-5|TRBD1|TRBV2|-|18
CASSGEGTGTYSNQPQHF
TGTGCCAGCAGTGGGGAGGGGACAGGGACGTATAGCAATCAGCCCCAGCATTTT
>TRBJ2-3|-|TRBV7-6|many|18
CASSYRTLGYTSTDTQYF
TGTGCCAGCAGCTACCGAACGCTCGGCTACACTAGCACAGATACGCAGTATTTT
>TRBJ2-1|-|TRBV7-2|many|17
CASNGDGGAYSYNEQFF
TGTGCCAGCAACGGAGACGGCGGGGCTTACTCCTACAATGAGCAGTTCTTC
>TRBJ1-5|-|TRBV19|few|17
CASSIHGGRGGNQPQHF
TGTGCCAGTAGTATCCACGGTGGCAGGGGCGGCAATCAGCCCCAGCATTTT
>TRBJ2-3|-|TRBV6-1|few|14
CASSGYRRTDTQYF
TGTGCCAGCAGTGGTTATAGACGAACAGATACGCAGTATTTT
>TRBJ2-7|TRBD2|TRBV6-6|-|15
CASSYYGTSGYEQYF
TGTGCCAGCAGTTACTACGGGACTAGCGGCTACGAGCAGTACTTC